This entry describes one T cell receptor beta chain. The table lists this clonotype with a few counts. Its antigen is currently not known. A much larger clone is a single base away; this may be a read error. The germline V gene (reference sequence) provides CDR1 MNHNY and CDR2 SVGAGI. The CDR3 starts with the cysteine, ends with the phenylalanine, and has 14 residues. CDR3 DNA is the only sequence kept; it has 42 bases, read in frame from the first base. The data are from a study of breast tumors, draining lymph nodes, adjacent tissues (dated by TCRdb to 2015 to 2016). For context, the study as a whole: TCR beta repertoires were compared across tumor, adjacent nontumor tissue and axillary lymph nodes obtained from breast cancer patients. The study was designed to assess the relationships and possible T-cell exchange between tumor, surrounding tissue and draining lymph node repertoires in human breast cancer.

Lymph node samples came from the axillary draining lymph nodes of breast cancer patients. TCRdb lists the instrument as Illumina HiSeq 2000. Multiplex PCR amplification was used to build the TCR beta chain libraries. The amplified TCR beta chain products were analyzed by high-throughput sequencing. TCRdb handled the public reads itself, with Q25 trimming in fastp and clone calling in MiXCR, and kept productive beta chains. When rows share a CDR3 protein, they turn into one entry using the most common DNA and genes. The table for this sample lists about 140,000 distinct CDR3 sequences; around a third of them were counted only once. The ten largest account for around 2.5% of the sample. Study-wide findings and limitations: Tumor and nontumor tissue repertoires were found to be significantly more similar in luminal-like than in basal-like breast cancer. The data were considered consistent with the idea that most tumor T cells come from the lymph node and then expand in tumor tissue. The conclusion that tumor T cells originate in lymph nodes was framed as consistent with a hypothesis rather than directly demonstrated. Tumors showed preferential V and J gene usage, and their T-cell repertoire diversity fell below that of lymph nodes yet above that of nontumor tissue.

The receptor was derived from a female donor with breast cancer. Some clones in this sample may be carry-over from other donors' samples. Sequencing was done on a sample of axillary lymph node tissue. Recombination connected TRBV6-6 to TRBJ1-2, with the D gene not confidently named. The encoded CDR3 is CARSYSESDGGYTF. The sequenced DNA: TGTGCCCGCAGTTACTCGGAGTCTGATGGTGGCTACACCTTC.